The 8 T cell receptor beta chains in this list originate from one sample, sequenced in a study of post-analysis software for immune sequencing data. General study findings and limits: About 5 TRBV segments occurring more often in patients than controls included TRBV5-6, TRBV5-1 and TRBV20-1.

These receptors have no identified antigens. Carried by the TCR beta cDNA libraries were unique molecular identifiers. TCRdb used MiXCR to reprocess the PCR reads, holding one entry per CDR3 protein. Of 400,000 to 500,000 distinct CDR3 sequences listed, 39% are singletons. The material sequenced was blood. The receptors here all came from a girl between 2 and 10 years old with multiple sclerosis.

This clonotype has more than one count but fewer than ten. The chain joins TRBV7-2 to TRBJ1-1, with 9 positions matching TRBD1. The CDR3 extends over 15 amino acids. V shed 5 bases and J 2 bases; nucleotides not matched to a gene: 6. Germline values: CDR1 SGHTA, CDR2 FQGNSA. The CDR3, as DNA: TGTGCCAGCAGCGTACTGGGACAGGGAAACACTGAAGCTTTCTTT. Residues: CASSVLGQGNTEAFF.

J is TRBJ2-1 and V is TRBV6-5; TRBD2 might be the D (5 bases). The germline V gene encodes CDR1 MNHEY and CDR2 SVGAGI. V was shortened by 2 bases and J by 12 bases, with 17 bases between the two germline ends. The CDR3 totals 14 residues. In DNA, the CDR3 is TGTGCCAGCAGTTACGCCTTGGTGCGCGGAGGGCAGTTCTTC. Translating it yields CASSYALVRGGQFF.

The genes are TRBV29-1 and TRBJ2-3; D is undetermined. Trimming shortened V by 1 base and J by 2 bases, and 22 bases separated the two germline ends. The length of the CDR3 is 18 residues. The germline V gene encodes CDR1 SQVTM and CDR2 ANQGSEA. The CDR3 loop is CSVEGRFFRRGHTDTQYF. CDR3 nucleotide sequence: TGCAGCGTTGAAGGTCGCTTCTTCAGGCGCGGCCACACAGATACGCAGTATTTT.

The chain uses TRBV20-1 and TRBJ2-1, with 10 nucleotides matching TRBD1. The V gene's germline CDR1 is DFQATT and CDR2 SNEGSKA (reference sequence). The CDR3 has 14 residues. With 3 bases clipped from V and 6 bases from J, the junction kept 5 bases outside the gene matches. CDR3 nucleotide sequence: TGCAGTGCTAGGAGGACAGGGGGGCGCAATGAGCAGTTCTTC. Amino acid sequence: CSARRTGGRNEQFF.

This chain links TRBV12-3 or TRBV12-4 with TRBJ2-2; D might be TRBD1 (6 bases). The V end was cut by 7 bases, the J end by 1 base, with 10 bases between. The CDR3 is 14 amino acids. CDR3 sequence (DNA): TGTGCCAGCACCCTACAGGGGAACACCGGGGAGCTGTTTTTT. It codes for CASTLQGNTGELFF.

This clonotype was seen only a few times. The rearrangement joins TRBV6-1 to TRBJ2-1; weak D call: TRBD2 (5 bases). Germline-derived CDR1 and CDR2 are MNHNS and SASEGT. V was pared by 5 bases and J by 9 bases, with 26 bases between. This CDR3 is built from 17 residues. This chain's CDR3 is CASSPLISPTVRGEQFF. As DNA, the CDR3 is TGTGCCAGCAGTCCTTTAATATCTCCTACGGTTCGGGGTGAGCAGTTCTTC.

On this clonotype itself: A read error may account for a junction end that differs from germline. The chain uses TRBV4-1 and TRBJ1-1, with D perhaps matching TRBD1 (5 bases). CDR3 length: 15 residues. In germline, CDR1 is MGHRA, CDR2 YSYEKL. Here the CDR3 reads CAISQGVGANTEAFF. Written as DNA, the CDR3 is TGCGCCATCAGCCAAGGGGTCGGAGCGAACACTGAAGCTTTCTTT.

The V and J genes are TRBV28 and TRBJ1-5; D is unresolved. This CDR3 has 17 amino acids. Germline assignment: CDR1 MDHEN and CDR2 SYDVKM. The ends were cut back, 6 bases at V and 1 base at J, with 19 bases in the middle. The chain's CDR3 is CASRFWTTGGSNQPQHF. In DNA form, the CDR3 reads TGTGCCAGCAGGTTCTGGACGACCGGAGGGAGCAATCAGCCCCAGCATTTT.